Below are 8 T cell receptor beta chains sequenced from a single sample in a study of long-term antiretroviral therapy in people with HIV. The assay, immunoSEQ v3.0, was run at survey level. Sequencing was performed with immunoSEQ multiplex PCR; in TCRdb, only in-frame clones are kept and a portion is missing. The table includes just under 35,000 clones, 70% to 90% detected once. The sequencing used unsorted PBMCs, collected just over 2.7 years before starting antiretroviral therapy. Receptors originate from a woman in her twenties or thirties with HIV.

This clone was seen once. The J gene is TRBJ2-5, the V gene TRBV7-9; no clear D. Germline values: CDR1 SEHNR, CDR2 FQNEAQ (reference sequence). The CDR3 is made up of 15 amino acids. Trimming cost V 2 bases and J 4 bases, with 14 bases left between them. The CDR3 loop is CASSLLTLRGETQYF. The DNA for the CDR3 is TGTGCCAGCAGCTTATTGACTCTTAGAGGAGAGACCCAGTACTTC.

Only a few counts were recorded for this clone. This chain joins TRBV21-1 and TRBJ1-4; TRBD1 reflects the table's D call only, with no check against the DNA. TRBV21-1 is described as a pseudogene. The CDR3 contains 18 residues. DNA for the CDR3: TGTGCCAGCCTGCGTGCGACAGGGGGCGTAGAATTCAGTGAAAAACTGTTTTTT. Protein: CASLRATGGVEFSEKLFF.

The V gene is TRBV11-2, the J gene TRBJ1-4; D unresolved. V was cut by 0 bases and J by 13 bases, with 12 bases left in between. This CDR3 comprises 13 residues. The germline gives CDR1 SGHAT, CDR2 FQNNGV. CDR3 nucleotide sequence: TGTGCCAGCAGCTTAGATTCTCAAAGACGACTGTTTTTT. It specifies CASSLDSQRRLFF.

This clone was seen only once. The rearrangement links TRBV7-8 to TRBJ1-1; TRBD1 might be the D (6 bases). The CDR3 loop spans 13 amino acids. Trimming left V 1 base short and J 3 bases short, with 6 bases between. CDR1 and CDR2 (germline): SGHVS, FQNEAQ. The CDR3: CASSLGGHTEAFF. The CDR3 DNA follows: TGTGCCAGCAGCTTAGGGGGGCACACTGAAGCTTTCTTT. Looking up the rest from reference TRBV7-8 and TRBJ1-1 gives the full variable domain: GAGVSQSPRYKVAKRGQDVALRCDPISGHVSLFWYQQALGQGPEFLTYFQNEAQLDKSGLPSDRFFAERPEGSVSTLKIQRTQQEDSAVYLCASSLGGHTEAFFGQGTRLTVV.

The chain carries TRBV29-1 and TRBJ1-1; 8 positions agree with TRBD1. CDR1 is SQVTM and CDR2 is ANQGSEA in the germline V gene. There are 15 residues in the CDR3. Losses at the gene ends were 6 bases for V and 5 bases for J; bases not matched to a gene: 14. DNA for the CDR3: TGCAGCGTCGACTATGAACAGGGGGAAAAAACTGAAGCTTTCTTT. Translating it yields CSVDYEQGEKTEAFF.

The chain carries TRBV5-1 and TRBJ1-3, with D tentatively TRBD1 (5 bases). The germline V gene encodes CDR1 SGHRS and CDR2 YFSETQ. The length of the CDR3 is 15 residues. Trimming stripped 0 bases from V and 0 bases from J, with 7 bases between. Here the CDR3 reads CASSLVGTSGNTIYF. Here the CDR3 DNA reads TGCGCCAGCAGCTTGGTGGGGACCTCTGGAAACACCATATATTTT.

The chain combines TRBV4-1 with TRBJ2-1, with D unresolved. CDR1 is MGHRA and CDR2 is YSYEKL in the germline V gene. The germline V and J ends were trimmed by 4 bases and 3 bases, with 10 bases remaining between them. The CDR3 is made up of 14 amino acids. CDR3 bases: TGCGCCAGCAGCCTCGGGTCAGACTACAATGAGCAGTTCTTC. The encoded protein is CASSLGSDYNEQFF.

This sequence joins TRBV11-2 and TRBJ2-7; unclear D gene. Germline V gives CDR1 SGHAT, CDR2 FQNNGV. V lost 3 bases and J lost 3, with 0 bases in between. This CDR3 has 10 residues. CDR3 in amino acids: CASSFYEQYF. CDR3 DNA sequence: TGTGCCAGCAGCTTCTACGAGCAGTACTTC.